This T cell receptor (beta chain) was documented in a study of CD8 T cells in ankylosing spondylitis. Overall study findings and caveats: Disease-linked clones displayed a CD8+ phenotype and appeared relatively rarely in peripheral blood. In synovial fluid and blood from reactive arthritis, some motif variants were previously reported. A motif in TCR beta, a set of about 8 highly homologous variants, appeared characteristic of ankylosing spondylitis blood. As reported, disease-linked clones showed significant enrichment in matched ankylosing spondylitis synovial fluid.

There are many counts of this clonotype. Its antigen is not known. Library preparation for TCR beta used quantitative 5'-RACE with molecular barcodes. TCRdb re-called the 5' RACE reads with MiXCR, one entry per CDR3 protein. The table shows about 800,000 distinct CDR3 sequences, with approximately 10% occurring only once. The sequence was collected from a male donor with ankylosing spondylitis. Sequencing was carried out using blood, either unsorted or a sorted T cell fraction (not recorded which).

The DNA of the CDR3 is TGCAGTGCTAGTACCCCTGGGAGTAATGAGCAGTTCTTC. Its protein product is CSASTPGSNEQFF. The chain joins TRBV20-1 to TRBJ2-1, with a possible D match to TRBD2 (5 bases). Germline values: CDR1 DFQATT, CDR2 SNEGSKA (reference sequence). The CDR3 extends over 13 amino acids. The V end was cut by 3 bases, the J end by 7 bases, with 13 bases between.